This T cell receptor beta chain was recorded in a study of blood T cell repertoires in COVID-19. The overall study: The United States, Italy and Spain were the sources of the acute and convalescent COVID-19 samples. T cells, B-cell-depleted T cells, or PBMCs supplied cDNA or gDNA.

As handled by the study authors: Reference gene primer amplification in the assay estimated nucleated cell counts. Assay: immunoSEQ multiplex PCR; the TCRdb copy retains only in-frame clones and omits some. V, J and clone size were drawn from that table, and D and trimming were deduced from the DNA. This table has about 94,000 clones, about 80% appearing once. The CDR3 runs 14 residues. Per the germline V gene, CDR1 is SGHTA and CDR2 is FQGTGA. The V end was cut by 5 bases, the J end by 0 bases, with 10 bases between. The clonotype was recovered from a man aged 60 to 69 with acute or convalescent COVID-19. The specimen sequenced was peripheral blood. This chain links TRBV7-3 with TRBJ1-1; D unresolved. CDR3: CASSPGSLNTEAFF. Written as DNA, the CDR3 is TGTGCCAGCAGCCCCGGGTCCCTGAACACTGAAGCTTTCTTT.